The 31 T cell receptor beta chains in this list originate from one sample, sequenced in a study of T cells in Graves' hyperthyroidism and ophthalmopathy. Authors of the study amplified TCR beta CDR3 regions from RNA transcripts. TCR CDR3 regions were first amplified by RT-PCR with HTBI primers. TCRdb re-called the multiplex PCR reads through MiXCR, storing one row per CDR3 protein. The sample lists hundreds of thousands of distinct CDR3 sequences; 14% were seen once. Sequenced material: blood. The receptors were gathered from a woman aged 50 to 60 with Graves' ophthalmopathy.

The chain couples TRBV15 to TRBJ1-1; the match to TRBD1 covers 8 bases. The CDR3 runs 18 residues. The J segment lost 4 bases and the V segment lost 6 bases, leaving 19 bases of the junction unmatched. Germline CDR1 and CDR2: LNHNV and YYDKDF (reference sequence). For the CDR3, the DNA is TGTGCCACCAGAGGAAAACAGGACAGGGCGACAATGAGCACTGAAGCTTTCTTT. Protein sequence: CATRGKQDRATMSTEAFF.

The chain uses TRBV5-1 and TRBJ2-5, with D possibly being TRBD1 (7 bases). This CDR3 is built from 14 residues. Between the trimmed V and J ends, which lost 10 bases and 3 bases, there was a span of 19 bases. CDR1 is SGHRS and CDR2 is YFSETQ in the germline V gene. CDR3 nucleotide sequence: TGCGCCTCCAGCATCCCCAGGGGGGAAGAGACCCAGTACTTC. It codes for CASSIPRGEETQYF. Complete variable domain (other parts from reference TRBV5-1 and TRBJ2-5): KAGVTQTPRYLIKTRGQQVTLSCSPISGHRSVSWYQQTPGQGLQFLFEYFSETQRNKGNFPGRFSGRQFSNSRSEMNVSTLELGDSALYLCASSIPRGEETQYFGPGTRLLVL.

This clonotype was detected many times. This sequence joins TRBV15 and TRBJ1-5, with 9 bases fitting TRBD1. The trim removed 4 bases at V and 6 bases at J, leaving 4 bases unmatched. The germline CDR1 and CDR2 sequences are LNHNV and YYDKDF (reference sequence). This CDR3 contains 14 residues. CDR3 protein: CATSMDRGSQPQHF. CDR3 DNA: TGTGCCACCAGCATGGACAGGGGATCTCAGCCCCAGCATTTT.

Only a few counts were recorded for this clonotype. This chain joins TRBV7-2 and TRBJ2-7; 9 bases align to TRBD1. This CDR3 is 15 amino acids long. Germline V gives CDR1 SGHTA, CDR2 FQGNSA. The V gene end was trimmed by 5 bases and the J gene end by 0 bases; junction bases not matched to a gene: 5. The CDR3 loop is CASSSGTGYSYEQYF. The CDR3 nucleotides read TGTGCCAGCAGCAGCGGGACAGGGTACTCCTACGAGCAGTACTTC.

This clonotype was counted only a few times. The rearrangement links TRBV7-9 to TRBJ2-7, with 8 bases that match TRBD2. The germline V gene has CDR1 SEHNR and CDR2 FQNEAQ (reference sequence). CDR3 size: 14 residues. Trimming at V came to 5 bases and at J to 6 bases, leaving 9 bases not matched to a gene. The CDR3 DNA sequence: TGTGCCAGCAGCCTGACTAGCGCCGGCGGCGAGCAGTACTTC. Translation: CASSLTSAGGEQYF.

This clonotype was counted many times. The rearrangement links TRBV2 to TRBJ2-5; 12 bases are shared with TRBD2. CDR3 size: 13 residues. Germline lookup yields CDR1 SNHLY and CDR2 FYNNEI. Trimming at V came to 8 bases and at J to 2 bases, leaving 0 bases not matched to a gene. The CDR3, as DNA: TGTGCCAGCGGGACTAGCGGGCAAGAGACCCAGTACTTC. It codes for CASGTSGQETQYF.

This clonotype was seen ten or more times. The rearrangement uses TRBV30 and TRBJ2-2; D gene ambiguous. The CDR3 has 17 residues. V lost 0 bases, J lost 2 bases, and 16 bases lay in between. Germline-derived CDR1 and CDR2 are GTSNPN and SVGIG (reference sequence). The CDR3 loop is CAWSVSRTPGNTGELFF. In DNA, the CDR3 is TGTGCCTGGAGTGTATCTCGGACCCCGGGTAACACCGGGGAGCTGTTTTTT.

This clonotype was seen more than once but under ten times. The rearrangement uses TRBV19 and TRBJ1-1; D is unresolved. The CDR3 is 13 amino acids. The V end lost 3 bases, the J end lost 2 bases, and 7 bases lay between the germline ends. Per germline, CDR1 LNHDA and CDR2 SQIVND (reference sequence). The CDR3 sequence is CASSISINTEAFF. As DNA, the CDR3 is TGTGCCAGTAGTATTTCAATCAACACTGAAGCTTTCTTT.

For the CDR3, the DNA is TGCGCCAGCACCGCAGGGGCAGATACGCAGTATTTT. Residues: CASTAGADTQYF. The gene calls are TRBV5-1 and TRBJ2-3, with D possibly TRBD1 on 6 matching bases. The CDR3 is made up of 12 amino acids. The V gene lost 6 bases and the J gene lost 4 bases, with 9 bases spanning the gap. Per the germline V gene, CDR1 is SGHRS and CDR2 is YFSETQ.

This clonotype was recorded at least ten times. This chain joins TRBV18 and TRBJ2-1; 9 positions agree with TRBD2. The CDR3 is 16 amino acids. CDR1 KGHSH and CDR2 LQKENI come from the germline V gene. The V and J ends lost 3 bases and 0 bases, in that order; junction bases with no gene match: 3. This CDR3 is CASSPRTSDSYNEQFF. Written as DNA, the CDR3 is TGTGCCAGCTCACCCAGGACTAGCGACTCCTACAATGAGCAGTTCTTC. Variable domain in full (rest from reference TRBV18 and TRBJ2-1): NAGVMQNPRHLVRRRGQEARLRCSPMKGHSHVYWYRQLPEEGLKFMVYLQKENIIDESGMPKERFSAEFPKEGPSILRIQQVVRGDSAAYFCASSPRTSDSYNEQFFGPGTRLTVL.

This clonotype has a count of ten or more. For the CDR3, the DNA is TGTGCCAGCAGCTTATTACAGACCTACGAGCAGTACTTC. Its translation: CASSLLQTYEQYF. The V call is TRBV11-2, the J call TRBJ2-7, with D unclear. The germline V gene encodes CDR1 SGHAT and CDR2 FQNNGV. The CDR3 runs to 13 residues. V gave up 2 bases and J gave up 2 bases, with 7 bases separating them.

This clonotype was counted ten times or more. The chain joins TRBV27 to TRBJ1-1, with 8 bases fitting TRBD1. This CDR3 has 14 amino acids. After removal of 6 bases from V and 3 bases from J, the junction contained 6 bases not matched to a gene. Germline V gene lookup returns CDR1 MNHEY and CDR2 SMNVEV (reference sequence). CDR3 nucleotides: TGTGCCAGCAGCTTCCAGGGGGCAGACACTGAAGCTTTCTTT. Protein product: CASSFQGADTEAFF.

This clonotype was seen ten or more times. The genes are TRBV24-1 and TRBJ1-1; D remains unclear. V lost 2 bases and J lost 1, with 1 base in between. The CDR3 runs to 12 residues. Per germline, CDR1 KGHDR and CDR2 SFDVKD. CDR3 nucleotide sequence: TGTGCCACCAGTGATTGGAACACTGAAGCTTTCTTT. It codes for CATSDWNTEAFF.

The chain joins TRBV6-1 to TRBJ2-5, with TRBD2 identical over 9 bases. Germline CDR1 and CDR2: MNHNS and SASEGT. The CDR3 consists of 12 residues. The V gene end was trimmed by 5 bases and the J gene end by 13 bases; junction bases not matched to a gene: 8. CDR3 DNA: TGTGCCAGCAGTAAGGGACTAGCCGTTTGGTACTTC. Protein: CASSKGLAVWYF.

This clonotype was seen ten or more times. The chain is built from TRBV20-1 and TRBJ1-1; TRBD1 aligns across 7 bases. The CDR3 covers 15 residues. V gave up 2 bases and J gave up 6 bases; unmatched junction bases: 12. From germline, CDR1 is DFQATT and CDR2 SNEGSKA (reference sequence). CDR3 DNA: TGCAGTGCTAGACCACTCGGGACAGTAACTTCTGAAGCTTTCTTT. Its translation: CSARPLGTVTSEAFF.

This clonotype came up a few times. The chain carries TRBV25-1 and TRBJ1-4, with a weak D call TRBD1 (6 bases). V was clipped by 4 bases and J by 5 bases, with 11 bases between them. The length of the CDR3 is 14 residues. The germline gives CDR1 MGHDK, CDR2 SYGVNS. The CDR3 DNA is TGTGCCAGCAGTGTACGCCAGGGGAATGAAAAACTGTTTTTT. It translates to CASSVRQGNEKLFF. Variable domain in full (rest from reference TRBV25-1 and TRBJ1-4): EADIYQTPRYLVIGTGKKITLECSQTMGHDKMYWYQQDPGMELHLIHYSYGVNSTEKGDLSSESTVSRIRTEHFPLTLESARPSHTSQYLCASSVRQGNEKLFFGSGTQLSVL.

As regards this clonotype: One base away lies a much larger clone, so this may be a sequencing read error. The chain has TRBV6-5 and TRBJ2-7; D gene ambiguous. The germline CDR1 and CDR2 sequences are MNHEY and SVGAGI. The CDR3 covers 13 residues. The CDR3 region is CVSSYSGAYEQYF. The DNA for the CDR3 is TGTGTCAGCAGTTACTCTGGGGCCTACGAGCAGTACTTC.

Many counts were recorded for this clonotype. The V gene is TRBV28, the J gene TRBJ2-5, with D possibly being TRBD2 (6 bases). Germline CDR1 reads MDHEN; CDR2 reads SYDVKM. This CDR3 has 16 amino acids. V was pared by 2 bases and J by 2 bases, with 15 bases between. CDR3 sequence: CASSLEEGRGQETQYF. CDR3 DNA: TGTGCCAGCAGTTTAGAGGAGGGGCGCGGGCAAGAGACCCAGTACTTC.

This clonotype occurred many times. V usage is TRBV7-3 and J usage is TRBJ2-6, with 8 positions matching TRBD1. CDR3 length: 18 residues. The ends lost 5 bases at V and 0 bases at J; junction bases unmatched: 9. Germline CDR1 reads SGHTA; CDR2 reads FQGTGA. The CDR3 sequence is CASSPNPTGASGANVLTF. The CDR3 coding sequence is TGTGCCAGCAGCCCTAACCCGACAGGGGCCTCTGGGGCCAACGTCCTGACTTTC.

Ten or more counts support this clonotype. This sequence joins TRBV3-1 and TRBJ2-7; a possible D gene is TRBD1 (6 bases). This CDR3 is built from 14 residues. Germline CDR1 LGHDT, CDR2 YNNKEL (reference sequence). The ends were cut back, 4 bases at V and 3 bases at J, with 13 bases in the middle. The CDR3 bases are TGTGCCAGCAGCCCCATAGGACAGAACTACGAGCAGTACTTC. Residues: CASSPIGQNYEQYF.

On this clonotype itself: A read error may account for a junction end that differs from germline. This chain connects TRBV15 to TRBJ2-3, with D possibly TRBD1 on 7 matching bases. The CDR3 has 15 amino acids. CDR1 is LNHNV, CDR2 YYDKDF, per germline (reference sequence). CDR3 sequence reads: CAASGQATSTDAQYF. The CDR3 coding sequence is TGTGCCGCCAGCGGACAGGCAACTAGCACAGATGCGCAGTATTTT.

CDR3 loop: CASSFLTSGQNTGELFF. In nucleotides, the CDR3 is TGTGCCAGCAGCTTCCTGACTAGCGGGCAGAACACCGGGGAGCTGTTTTTT. The V and J genes are TRBV7-6 and TRBJ2-2; 10 nucleotides align to TRBD2. V lost 3 bases to trimming and J lost 1 base; unmatched junction nucleotides: 5. Germline V lookup: CDR1 SGHVS, CDR2 FNYEAQ. CDR3 length: 17 amino acids.

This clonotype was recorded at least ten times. The CDR3 sequence: CASSLVGGFETQYF. CDR3 bases: TGTGCCAGCAGCTTAGTTGGCGGGTTTGAGACCCAGTACTTC. The gene calls are TRBV7-9 and TRBJ2-5; weak D call: TRBD2 (5 bases). With 1 base removed from V and 5 bases from J, the gap between germline ends came to 11 bases. This CDR3 has 14 residues. Looked up from germline, CDR1 is SEHNR and CDR2 is FQNEAQ (reference sequence).

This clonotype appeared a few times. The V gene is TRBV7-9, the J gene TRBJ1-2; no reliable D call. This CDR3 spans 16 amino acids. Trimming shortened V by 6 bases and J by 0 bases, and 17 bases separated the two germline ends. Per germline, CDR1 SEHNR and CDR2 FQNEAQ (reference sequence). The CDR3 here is CASSPLRGEPNYGYTF. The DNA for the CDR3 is TGTGCCAGCAGTCCACTCCGGGGAGAACCTAACTATGGCTACACCTTC.

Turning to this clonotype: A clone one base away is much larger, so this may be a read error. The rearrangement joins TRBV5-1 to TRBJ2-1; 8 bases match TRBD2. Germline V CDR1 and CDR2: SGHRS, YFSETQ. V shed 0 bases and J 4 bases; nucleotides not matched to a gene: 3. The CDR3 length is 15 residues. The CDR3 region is CASSLEGLEYNEQFF. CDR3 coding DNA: TGCGCCAGCAGCTTGGAGGGACTAGAGTACAATGAGCAGTTCTTC.

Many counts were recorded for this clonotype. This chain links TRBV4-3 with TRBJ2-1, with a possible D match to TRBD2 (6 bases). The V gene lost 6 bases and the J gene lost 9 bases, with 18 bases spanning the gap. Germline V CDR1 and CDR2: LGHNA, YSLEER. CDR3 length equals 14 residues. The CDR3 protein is CASSTGGAVGEQFF. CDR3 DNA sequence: TGCGCCAGCAGTACAGGAGGGGCGGTTGGTGAGCAGTTCTTC.

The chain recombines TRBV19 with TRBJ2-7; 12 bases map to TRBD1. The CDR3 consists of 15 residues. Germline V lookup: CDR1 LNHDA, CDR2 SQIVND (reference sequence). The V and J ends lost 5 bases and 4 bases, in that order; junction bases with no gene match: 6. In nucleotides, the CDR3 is TGTGCCAGTAGTGCTGGGACAGGGGGCGAGTACGAGCAGTACTTC. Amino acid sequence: CASSAGTGGEYEQYF.

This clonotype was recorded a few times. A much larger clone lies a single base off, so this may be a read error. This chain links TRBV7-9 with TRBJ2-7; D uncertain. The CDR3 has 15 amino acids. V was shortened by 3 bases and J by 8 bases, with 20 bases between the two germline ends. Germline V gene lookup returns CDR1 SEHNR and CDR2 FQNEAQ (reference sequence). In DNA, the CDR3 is TGTGCCAGCAGCTTGGGTGGCTCCTCCCCGACTCAGCAGTACTTC. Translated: CASSLGGSSPTQQYF.

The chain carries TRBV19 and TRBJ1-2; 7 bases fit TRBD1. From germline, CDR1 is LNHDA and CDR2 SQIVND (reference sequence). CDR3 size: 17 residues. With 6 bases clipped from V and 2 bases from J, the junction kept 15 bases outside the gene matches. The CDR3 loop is CASRTRQGKTLNYGYTF. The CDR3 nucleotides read TGTGCCAGTAGGACAAGACAGGGAAAAACACTGAACTATGGCTACACCTTC.

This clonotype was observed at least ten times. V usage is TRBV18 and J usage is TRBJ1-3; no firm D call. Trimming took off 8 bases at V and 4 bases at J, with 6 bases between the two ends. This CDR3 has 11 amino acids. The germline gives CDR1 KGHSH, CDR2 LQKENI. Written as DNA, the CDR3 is TGTGCCAGCAGCCCAGGAAACACCATATATTTT. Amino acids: CASSPGNTIYF.

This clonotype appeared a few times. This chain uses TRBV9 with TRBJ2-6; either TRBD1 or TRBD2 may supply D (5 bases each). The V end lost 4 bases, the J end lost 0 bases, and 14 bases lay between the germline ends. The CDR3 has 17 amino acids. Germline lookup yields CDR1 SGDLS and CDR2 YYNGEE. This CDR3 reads CASSTGTVDSGANVLTF. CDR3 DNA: TGTGCCAGCAGCACCGGGACGGTTGACTCTGGGGCCAACGTCCTGACTTTC.